This is a list of T cell receptor beta chains from one sample in a study of OX40 agonist ivuxolimab in advanced cancers. Some clones are missing from TCRdb's copy, which holds only in-frame ones; the method was immunoSEQ multiplex PCR. The sample includes about 79,000 clones, about 90% seen only once; the top ten take approximately 0.5%. Source: CD4+ or CD8+ T cells sorted from blood, taken in a trial of the OX40 agonist ivuxolimab. The receptors were gathered from an adult with an advanced solid tumor such as melanoma, head and neck, liver or kidney cancer. CDR3s include the opening cysteine and the closing phenylalanine or tryptophan. Fields, in order: V gene, J gene, CDR3 protein.

>TRBV7-2|TRBJ2-7
CASSLMRTSATYEQYF
>TRBV6-5|TRBJ1-2
CASTSGAGVGYGYTF
>TRBV5-8|TRBJ1-2
CASSFRQYRGWHGYTF
>TRBV2|TRBJ1-2
CASSEAGFWATYGYTF
>TRBV18|TRBJ2-2
CASSPRVPDTGELFF
>TRBV10-3|TRBJ2-2
CAISTSGSGSTGELFF
>TRBV11-2|TRBJ2-5
CASSLDYGGAETQYF
>TRBV5-1|TRBJ1-6
CASSLAGPENNSPLHF
>TRBV6-5|TRBJ1-2
CASSYIRDSYGYTF
>TRBV11-3|TRBJ2-2
CASSPVGGTNTGELFF
>TRBV4-2|TRBJ2-4
CASSQKGTGGGNIQYF
>TRBV30|TRBJ2-3
CAWTLQLAGGPDTQYF
>TRBV19|TRBJ1-3
CASRENTIYF